This entry lists 3 T cell receptor beta chains sequenced from one sample in a study of cytomegalovirus exposure and HLA in healthy donors. Sequencing was performed with immunoSEQ multiplex PCR; in TCRdb, only in-frame clones are kept and a portion is missing. The sample holds 80,000 to 100,000 clones, just over 90% seen once. Material: PBMCs. All receptors come from a man aged 25 to 40 in good health and CMV-seronegative.

The J gene is TRBJ1-5, the V gene TRBV6-1; tentatively, D is TRBD1 (6 bases). CDR1 and CDR2 from the germline V gene are MNHNS and SASEGT. Trimming removed 0 bases from V and 0 bases from J, with 15 bases in between. The CDR3 spans 18 residues. For the CDR3, the DNA is TGTGCCAGCAGTGAAGCGTCAGGGGTCGGGTATAGCAATCAGCCCCAGCATTTT. Its translation: CASSEASGVGYSNQPQHF.

Here the CDR3 reads CASSGRLPVWTEAFF. CDR3 coding DNA: TGTGCCAGCAGCGGCCGACTCCCTGTTTGGACTGAAGCTTTCTTT. This chain connects TRBV6-1 to TRBJ1-1, with no clear D. V lost 6 bases and J lost 5, with 19 bases in between. This CDR3 has 15 residues. Germline CDR1 MNHNS, CDR2 SASEGT.

The CDR3 reads CASSSNRGTYEQYF. DNA of the CDR3: TGTGCCAGCAGTTCAAACAGGGGGACCTACGAGCAGTACTTC. The gene calls are TRBV28 and TRBJ2-7, with TRBD1 matching 8 bases. Germline CDR1 and CDR2: MDHEN and SYDVKM. V trimming: 4 bases; J trimming: 2 bases; junction bases outside the gene matches: 4. This CDR3 contains 14 residues.